The 26 T cell receptor beta chains given below trace back to one sample, sequenced in a study of OX40 agonist ivuxolimab in advanced cancers. Sequencing used immunoSEQ multiplex PCR; TCRdb keeps in-frame clones, though not all of them. The sample consists of approximately 98,000 clones, 80% to 95% of them appearing once. The sequencing here drew on CD4+ or CD8+ T cells sorted from blood, taken in a trial of the OX40 agonist ivuxolimab. Source of these receptors: an adult with an advanced solid tumor such as melanoma, head and neck, liver or kidney cancer.

This clone was seen more than once but under ten times. V usage is TRBV30 and J usage is TRBJ1-2; D is unclear. Germline V gene data show CDR1 as GTSNPN and CDR2 as SVGIG (reference sequence). Trimming took 1 base from V and 3 from J, leaving 6 bases between them. This CDR3 contains 12 residues. CDR3 in amino acids: CAWSEMHYGYTF. In DNA form, the CDR3 reads TGTGCCTGGAGTGAAATGCACTATGGCTACACCTTC.

The chain couples TRBV6-4 to TRBJ2-3; maybe TRBD1 (5 bases). Trimming stripped 4 bases from V and 3 bases from J, with 14 bases between. The CDR3 covers 15 residues. CDR1 and CDR2 from the germline V gene are MRHNA and SNTAGT. The CDR3 reads CASSVQGLNTDTQYF. CDR3 DNA: TGTGCCAGCAGTGTTCAGGGCCTAAATACAGATACGCAGTATTTT.

This rearrangement joins TRBV7-3 to TRBJ2-7; D gene uncertain. Germline V lookup: CDR1 SGHTA, CDR2 FQGTGA. Trimming removed 0 bases from V and 5 bases from J, with 5 bases in between. This CDR3 has 12 amino acids. In DNA, the CDR3 is TGTGCCAGCAGCTTAACGGGCAACGAGCAGTACTTC. Its translation: CASSLTGNEQYF.

This chain joins TRBV6-1 and TRBJ1-5, with 8 nucleotides matching TRBD1. V was clipped by 3 bases and J by 8 bases; unmatched bases: 9. The CDR3 extends over 15 amino acids. CDR1 and CDR2 (germline): MNHNS, SASEGT. The CDR3 DNA reads TGTGCCAGCAGTGATTCAGGGGGCGCCTGGGAGCCCCAGCATTTT. This sequence encodes CASSDSGGAWEPQHF.

V gene TRBV13 combines with J gene TRBJ2-2; 7 positions agree with TRBD1. CDR1 PRHDT and CDR2 FYEKMQ come from the germline V gene (reference sequence). V lost 5 bases to trimming and J lost 4 bases; unmatched junction nucleotides: 7. This CDR3 region has 15 residues. The CDR3 bases are TGTGCCAGCAGCCCTCCCAACAGGGGCACCGGGGAGCTGTTTTTT. Translated, it gives CASSPPNRGTGELFF.

The chain has TRBV4-1 and TRBJ2-7; TRBD2 agrees at 8 bases. The junction had 9 bases not matched to a gene; V was cut back by 0 bases and J by 2 bases. The germline CDR1 and CDR2 sequences are MGHRA and YSYEKL. The CDR3 is 17 residues long. The CDR3 bases are TGCGCCAGCAGCCAAGACGCCGGGACTAGTTTTCCCTACGAGCAGTACTTC. It is translated as CASSQDAGTSFPYEQYF.

The V gene is TRBV9, the J gene TRBJ2-3, with 7 bases lining up with TRBD2. This CDR3 has 15 residues. Germline V gene lookup returns CDR1 SGDLS and CDR2 YYNGEE. J was trimmed by 7 bases and V by 3 bases; bases with no gene match: 11. In nucleotides, the CDR3 is TGTGCCAGCAGCGACACTTGGGAGGGCCCCTATACGCAGTATTTT. Residues: CASSDTWEGPYTQYF.

J is TRBJ1-5 and V is TRBV9, with TRBD1 matching over 8 bases. This CDR3 spans 15 amino acids. Germline lookup yields CDR1 SGDLS and CDR2 YYNGEE. Trimming took 4 bases from V and 4 from J; bases not matched to a gene: 7. The CDR3 DNA is TGTGCCAGCAGCCCCGGACAGGGTTGGAATCAGCCCCAGCATTTT. The encoded protein is CASSPGQGWNQPQHF.

The J gene is TRBJ2-1, the V gene TRBV9, with D perhaps being TRBD1 or TRBD2 (5 bases each). Germline CDR1 reads SGDLS; CDR2 reads YYNGEE. Trimming took off 4 bases at V and 11 bases at J, with 10 bases between the two ends. The CDR3 is 11 amino acids. The CDR3 DNA is TGTGCCAGCAGCACGGGACCACAGCAGTTCTTC. This sequence encodes CASSTGPQQFF.

The chain combines TRBV29-1 with TRBJ2-7; TRBD2 agrees at 8 bases. Germline CDR1 reads SQVTM; CDR2 reads ANQGSEA. This CDR3 contains 12 residues. The ends lost 1 base at V and 6 bases at J; junction bases unmatched: 2. The CDR3 region is CSVEGTSSEQYF. CDR3 in DNA: TGCAGCGTTGAAGGGACTAGCAGCGAGCAGTACTTC.

This chain connects TRBV11-2 to TRBJ1-3, with D perhaps TRBD1 (5 bases). CDR3 length: 16 residues. CDR1 is SGHAT, CDR2 FQNNGV, per germline. The V gene lost 1 base and the J gene lost 0 bases, with 10 bases spanning the gap. The CDR3 protein is CASSLGGYGSGNTIYF. DNA of the CDR3: TGTGCCAGCAGCTTAGGGGGGTATGGCTCTGGAAACACCATATATTTT. Combining the CDR3 with reference TRBV11-2 and TRBJ1-3 gives the whole variable domain EAGVAQSPRYKIIEKRQSVAFWCNPISGHATLYWYQQILGQGPKLLIQFQNNGVVDDSQLPKDRFSAERLKGVDSTLKIQPAKLEDSAVYLCASSLGGYGSGNTIYFGEGSWLTVV.

V usage is TRBV10-3 and J usage is TRBJ1-1, with 10 bases identical to TRBD1. This CDR3 spans 16 amino acids. V shed 0 bases, J shed 7 bases, and the junction held 8 bases outside the gene matches. CDR1 ENHRY and CDR2 SYGVKD come from the germline V gene. In DNA, the CDR3 is TGTGCCATCAGTGAGTCCCCGGACAGGGGGGGTAGTGAAGCTTTCTTT. Its protein is CAISESPDRGGSEAFF.

This clone was observed a single time. V usage is TRBV5-1 and J usage is TRBJ2-5, with no clear D. The CDR3 loop spans 17 amino acids. V was shortened by 0 bases and J by 2 bases, with 17 bases between the two germline ends. The germline V gene has CDR1 SGHRS and CDR2 YFSETQ. CDR3 in amino acids: CASSLGAPDPVQETQYF. The CDR3 DNA reads TGCGCCAGCAGCTTGGGCGCCCCGGACCCGGTACAAGAGACCCAGTACTTC.

V gene TRBV5-5 combines with J gene TRBJ2-3, with 10 bases identical to TRBD2. The germline V gene has CDR1 SGHKS and CDR2 YYEKEE (reference sequence). This CDR3 is 17 amino acids long. With V trimmed by 0 bases and J by 4 bases, 8 bases remained unmatched. CDR3 loop: CASSLDRLAGRADTQYF. In DNA, the CDR3 is TGTGCCAGCAGCTTGGACAGACTAGCGGGTAGGGCAGATACGCAGTATTTT.

The V call is TRBV6-4, the J call TRBJ1-3; 7 bases fit TRBD1. Germline-derived CDR1 and CDR2 are MRHNA and SNTAGT. This CDR3 comprises 13 residues. V shed 7 bases and J 4 bases; nucleotides not matched to a gene: 4. CDR3 sequence reads: CASNDRAGNTIYF. The CDR3 DNA reads as TGTGCCAGCAACGACAGGGCGGGAAACACCATATATTTT.

The chain employs TRBV29-1 and TRBJ2-3, with 12 bases that match TRBD2. The CDR3 is 15 amino acids. V was pared by 6 bases and J by 2 bases, with 6 bases of the junction left unmatched. Per the germline V gene, CDR1 is SQVTM and CDR2 is ANQGSEA. In nucleotides, the CDR3 is TGCAGCGTGGATGGACTAGCGGGGTTCACAGATACGCAGTATTTT. This codes for CSVDGLAGFTDTQYF.

This clone was counted once. The gene calls are TRBV5-8 and TRBJ1-6; TRBD1 might be the D (6 bases). CDR3 length: 14 amino acids. CDR1 and CDR2 (germline): SGHTS, YDEGEE. V shed 1 base and J shed 4 bases, with 6 bases lying between them. CDR3: CASSLRGYNSPLHF. CDR3 DNA: TGTGCCAGCAGCTTGAGGGGGTATAATTCACCCCTCCACTTT.

The DNA for the CDR3 is TGCGCCAGCAGCTTGGAGGGACAGGGCCCTGAAGCTTTCTTT. Amino acid sequence: CASSLEGQGPEAFF. The chain combines TRBV5-1 with TRBJ1-1, with 9 bases fitting TRBD1. Germline loops: CDR1 SGHRS, CDR2 YFSETQ. Trimming at V came to 0 bases and at J to 6 bases, leaving 3 bases not matched to a gene. This CDR3 region has 14 residues.

CDR3 region: CASSQRAGPYGYTF. CDR3 in DNA: TGTGCCAGCAGCCAGAGGGCAGGCCCCTATGGCTACACCTTC. This chain uses TRBV11-2 with TRBJ1-2; no reliable D call. CDR3 length: 14 amino acids. Germline V gene lookup returns CDR1 SGHAT and CDR2 FQNNGV. Trimming shortened V by 5 bases and J by 4 bases, and 14 bases separated the two germline ends.

The chain carries TRBV18 and TRBJ2-1, with 10 nucleotides matching TRBD2. Losses at the gene ends were 3 bases for V and 3 bases for J; bases not matched to a gene: 5. CDR3 length: 16 amino acids. In germline, CDR1 is KGHSH, CDR2 LQKENI. The DNA of the CDR3 is TGTGCCAGCTCACCGACCTTAGCGGGGGGCTACAATGAGCAGTTCTTC. Protein product: CASSPTLAGGYNEQFF.

The chain has TRBV6-6 and TRBJ2-1; unclear D gene. The germline CDR1 and CDR2 sequences are MNHNY and SVGAGI (reference sequence). Trimming removed 6 bases from V and 7 bases from J, with 4 bases in between. CDR3 size: 10 residues. The CDR3 spells CASSGNEQFF. The CDR3 DNA reads TGTGCCAGCAGCGGGAATGAGCAGTTCTTC.

The chain joins TRBV10-3 to TRBJ2-5; D possibly corresponds to TRBD2 (6 bases). Germline CDR1 reads ENHRY; CDR2 reads SYGVKD. The germline V and J ends were trimmed by 9 bases and 4 bases, with 12 bases remaining between them. The CDR3 runs 12 residues. The CDR3 reads CAIGGSGETQYF. The CDR3 DNA sequence: TGTGCCATTGGGGGGTCCGGAGAGACCCAGTACTTC.

This chain uses TRBV27 with TRBJ2-3, with D possibly matching TRBD2 (6 bases). Trimming took off 3 bases at V and 5 bases at J, with 12 bases between the two ends. Germline V CDR1 and CDR2: MNHEY, SMNVEV (reference sequence). The CDR3 sequence is 14 residues long. This CDR3 reads CASSFHGTGDTQYF. CDR3 nucleotides: TGTGCCAGCAGTTTCCATGGGACTGGAGATACGCAGTATTTT.

The chain links TRBV7-2 to TRBJ2-7; D gene unclear. The CDR3 length is 15 residues. V lost 0 bases to trimming and J lost 4 bases, with 13 bases between them. Germline V gene data show CDR1 as SGHTA and CDR2 as FQGNSA. The CDR3 DNA sequence: TGTGCCAGCAGCTTAGCGGCTGGCCCCGGATACGAGCAGTACTTC. This encodes CASSLAAGPGYEQYF.

The genes are TRBV6-5 and TRBJ2-7; D gene uncertain. CDR3 length equals 11 residues. V lost 1 base to trimming and J lost 5 bases, with 3 bases between them. Germline V gene sequence: CDR1 MNHEY, CDR2 SVGAGI. The CDR3 spells CASSYLNEQYF. The CDR3 DNA follows: TGTGCCAGCAGTTACTTGAACGAGCAGTACTTC.

The J gene is TRBJ2-7, the V gene TRBV12-1; whether TRBD1, the table's D call, matches the DNA was not checked. TRBV12-1 is a pseudogene locus. The CDR3 runs to 16 residues. The DNA of the CDR3 is TGTGCCAGCAGCTTTGGCAGACAATCGCTCTCCTACGAGCAGTACTTC. Protein sequence: CASSFGRQSLSYEQYF.